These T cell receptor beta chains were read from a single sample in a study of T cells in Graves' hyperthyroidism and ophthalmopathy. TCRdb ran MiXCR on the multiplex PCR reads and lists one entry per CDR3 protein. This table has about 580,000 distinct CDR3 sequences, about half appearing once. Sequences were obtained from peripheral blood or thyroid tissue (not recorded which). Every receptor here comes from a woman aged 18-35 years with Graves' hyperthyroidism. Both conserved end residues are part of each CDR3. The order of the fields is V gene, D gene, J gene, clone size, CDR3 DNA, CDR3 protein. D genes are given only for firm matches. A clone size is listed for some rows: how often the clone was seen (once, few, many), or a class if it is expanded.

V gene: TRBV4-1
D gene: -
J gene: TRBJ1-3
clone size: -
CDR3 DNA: TGCGCCAGCAGCCAATTGCGGGCCCAAGGCAACACCATATATTTT
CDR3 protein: CASSQLRAQGNTIYF

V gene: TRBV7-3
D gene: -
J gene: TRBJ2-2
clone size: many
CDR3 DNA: TGTGCCAGCAGCTTAGAGGCCCACAACACCGGGGAGCTGTTTTTT
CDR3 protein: CASSLEAHNTGELFF

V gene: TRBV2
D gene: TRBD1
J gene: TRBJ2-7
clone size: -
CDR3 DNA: TGTGCCAGCAGTGTAGGGACAGGGGGCAACGAGCAGTACTTC
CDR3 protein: CASSVGTGGNEQYF

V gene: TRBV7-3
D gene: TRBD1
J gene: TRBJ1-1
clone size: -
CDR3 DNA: TGTGCCAGCTCACCACTTTTCGGAAGGACAGGGGACGTGAACACTGAAGCTTTCTTT
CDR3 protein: CASSPLFGRTGDVNTEAFF

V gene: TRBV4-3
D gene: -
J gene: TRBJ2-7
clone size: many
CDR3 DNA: TGCGCCAGCAGCCTCGGAAAGGGGGTCGAGCAGTACTTC
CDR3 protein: CASSLGKGVEQYF

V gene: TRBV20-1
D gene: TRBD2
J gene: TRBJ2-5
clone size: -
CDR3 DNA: TGCAGTGCTAGGGGGACTAGCAAGTACTTC
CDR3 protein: CSARGTSKYF

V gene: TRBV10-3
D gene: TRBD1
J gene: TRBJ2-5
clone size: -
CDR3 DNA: TGTGCCATCAAGGGGACAGAGGGCGAGACCCAGTACTTC
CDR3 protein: CAIKGTEGETQYF

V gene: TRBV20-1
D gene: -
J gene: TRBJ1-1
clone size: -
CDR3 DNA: TGCAGTGCTAAGGGGACTGAAGCTTTCTTT
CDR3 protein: CSAKGTEAFF

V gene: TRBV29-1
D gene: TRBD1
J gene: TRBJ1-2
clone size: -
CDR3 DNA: TGCAGCGTCCAAGGACAGGGGTTAGCGGCGAACTATGGCTACACCTTC
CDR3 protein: CSVQGQGLAANYGYTF

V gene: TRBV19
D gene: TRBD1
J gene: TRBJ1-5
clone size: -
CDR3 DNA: TGTGCCAGTACCCCAGGGGGAAATCAGCCCCAGCATTTT
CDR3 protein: CASTPGGNQPQHF

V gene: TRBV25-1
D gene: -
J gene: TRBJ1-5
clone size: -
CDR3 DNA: TGTGCCAGCAACCACGGGCAGGGAGGCGGTCAGCCCCAGCATTTT
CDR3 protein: CASNHGQGGGQPQHF

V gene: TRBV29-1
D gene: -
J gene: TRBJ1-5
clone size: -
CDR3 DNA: TGCAGCGCCCAGACAGGCGCTAGCAATCAGCCCCAGCATTTT
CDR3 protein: CSAQTGASNQPQHF

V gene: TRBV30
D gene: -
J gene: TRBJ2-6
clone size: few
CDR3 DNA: TGTGCCTGGACTAGCACTGGGGCCAACGTCCTGACTTTC
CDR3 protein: CAWTSTGANVLTF

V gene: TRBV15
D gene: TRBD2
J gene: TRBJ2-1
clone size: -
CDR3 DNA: TGTGCCACCAGCTCGCTCGGACTAGCCTACAATGAGCAGTTCTTC
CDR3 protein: CATSSLGLAYNEQFF

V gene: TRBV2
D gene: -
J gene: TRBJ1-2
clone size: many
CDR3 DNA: TGTGCCAGCGGCTGGGGGCATGGCTACACCTTC
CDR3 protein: CASGWGHGYTF

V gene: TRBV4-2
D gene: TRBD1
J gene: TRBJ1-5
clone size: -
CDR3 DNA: TGTGCCAGCAGCCAAGTTCTACAGGGGGCGAGTCAGCCCCAGCATTTT
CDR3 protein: CASSQVLQGASQPQHF